The 3 T cell receptor beta chains in this list originate from one sample, sequenced in a study of cytomegalovirus exposure and HLA in healthy donors. PCR involved 60 Vbeta and 13 Jbeta primers. Generated by immunoSEQ multiplex PCR, the TCRdb table keeps only in-frame clones and is missing some. The sample lists about 160,000 clones; around 75% were seen once. Input material: PBMCs. These receptor sequences come from a woman aged 45-59 years in good health and CMV-seropositive.

In its sample, this clone was seen a few times. This chain links TRBV11-2 with TRBJ1-1, with 7 bases fitting TRBD1. Germline V lookup: CDR1 SGHAT, CDR2 FQNNGV. V lost 4 bases to trimming and J lost 7 bases; unmatched junction nucleotides: 3. This CDR3 spans 12 amino acids. The CDR3 DNA sequence: TGTGCCAGCAGCTCGACAGGGATTGAAGCTTTCTTT. Amino acids: CASSSTGIEAFF.

The chain recombines TRBV6-1 with TRBJ1-5; 9 nucleotides align to TRBD1. The CDR3 has 17 residues. CDR1 and CDR2 (germline): MNHNS, SASEGT. V lost 1 base and J lost 1; bases outside the gene matches: 5. The CDR3 DNA is TGTGCCAGCAGTGAAGTGGAGGGACAGGGAAGCAATCAGCCCCAGCATTTT. This sequence encodes CASSEVEGQGSNQPQHF.

V gene TRBV19 combines with J gene TRBJ1-4; no clear D gene. The ends were cut back, 4 bases at V and 0 bases at J, with 9 bases in the middle. The length of the CDR3 is 15 residues. CDR1 and CDR2 from the germline V gene are LNHDA and SQIVND (reference sequence). In DNA, the CDR3 is TGTGCCAGTAGTAAACAGAAGGCAACTAATGAAAAACTGTTTTTT. Its translation: CASSKQKATNEKLFF.